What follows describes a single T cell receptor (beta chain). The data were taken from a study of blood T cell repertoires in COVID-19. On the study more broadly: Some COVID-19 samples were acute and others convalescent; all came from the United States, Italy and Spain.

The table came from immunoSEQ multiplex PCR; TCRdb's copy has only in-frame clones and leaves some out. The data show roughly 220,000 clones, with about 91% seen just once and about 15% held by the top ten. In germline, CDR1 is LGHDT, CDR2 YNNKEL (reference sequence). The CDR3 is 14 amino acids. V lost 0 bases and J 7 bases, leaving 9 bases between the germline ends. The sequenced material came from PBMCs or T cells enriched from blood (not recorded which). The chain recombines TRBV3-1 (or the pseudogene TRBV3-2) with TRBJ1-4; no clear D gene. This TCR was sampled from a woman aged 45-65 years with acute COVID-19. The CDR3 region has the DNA TGTGCCAGCAGCCAAGAACTTCGGGTTGAAAAACTGTTTTTT. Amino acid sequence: CASSQELRVEKLFF.